A single sample is the source of the 28 T cell receptor beta chains below, sequenced in a study of identical twins. TCRdb re-analysed the 5' RACE reads in MiXCR, keeping a single row per CDR3 protein. Of fewer than 250,000 distinct CDR3 sequences listed, approximately 9% were seen once; the top ten hold around 5%. Source material: memory (CD45RO+) T cells sorted from blood. These receptors were collected from a young woman in good health.

In this sample, this clonotype turned up a few times. This chain links TRBV6-4 with TRBJ2-2; 7 nucleotides agree with TRBD1. Germline-derived CDR1 and CDR2 are MRHNA and SNTAGT. V dropped 4 bases and J dropped 7; count of bases not matched to a gene: 3. CDR3 length: 13 residues. The chain's CDR3 is CASSGQGGGELFF. In DNA form, the CDR3 reads TGTGCCAGCAGTGGACAGGGTGGCGGGGAGCTGTTTTTT.

This clonotype was detected only a few times. This chain uses TRBV6-5 with TRBJ1-5, with D hard to call. The ends were cut back, 0 bases at V and 4 bases at J, with 4 bases in the middle. The V gene's germline CDR1 is MNHEY and CDR2 SVGAGI. The CDR3 length is 13 residues. The CDR3 coding sequence is TGTGCCAGCAGTTACTCCCGGAATCAGCCCCAGCATTTT. Its translation: CASSYSRNQPQHF.

V is TRBV29-1 and J is TRBJ2-3; 14 positions match TRBD2. V was pared by 6 bases and J by 3 bases, with 5 bases of the junction left unmatched. This CDR3 is 15 amino acids long. From germline, CDR1 is SQVTM and CDR2 ANQGSEA. The CDR3 region is CSVRRLAGGTDTQYF. Written as DNA, the CDR3 is TGCAGCGTGCGCCGACTAGCGGGAGGGACAGATACGCAGTATTTT.

Here the CDR3 DNA reads TGTGCCTGGACCCCCGGGACTAGCGGGAGTTTCAATGAGCAGTTCTTC. It specifies CAWTPGTSGSFNEQFF. The V and J genes are TRBV30 and TRBJ2-1; 14 nucleotides align to TRBD2. The germline V gene encodes CDR1 GTSNPN and CDR2 SVGIG (reference sequence). V gave up 4 bases and J gave up 6 bases; unmatched junction bases: 8. The CDR3 length is 16 residues.

This clonotype showed up just a few times. This rearrangement joins TRBV12-3 or TRBV12-4 to TRBJ1-2, with TRBD1 identical over 7 bases. The trim removed 4 bases at V and 0 bases at J, leaving 5 bases unmatched. The CDR3 is made up of 15 amino acids. In DNA form, the CDR3 reads TGTGCCAGCAGTTCGTCCGGGACAGCTAACTATGGCTACACCTTC. It codes for CASSSSGTANYGYTF.

V gene TRBV29-1 combines with J gene TRBJ1-1, with D uncertain. Trimming pared 6 bases from V and 3 bases from J, leaving 8 bases between. Germline V gene data show CDR1 as SQVTM and CDR2 as ANQGSEA. The length of the CDR3 is 11 residues. The CDR3 DNA reads TGCAGCGTAGTTGAGCACACTGAAGCTTTCTTT. It yields the protein CSVVEHTEAFF.

V is TRBV2 and J is TRBJ1-2; D not certain. The length of the CDR3 is 13 residues. V lost 2 bases to trimming and J lost 7 bases, with 11 bases between them. Per the germline V gene, CDR1 is SNHLY and CDR2 is FYNNEI. CDR3 amino acids: CASSESQGSGYTF. The CDR3 region has the DNA TGTGCCAGCAGTGAATCCCAAGGATCTGGCTACACCTTC.

This chain links TRBV18 with TRBJ2-3, with TRBD2 matching 8 bases. Germline assignment: CDR1 KGHSH and CDR2 LQKENI. The CDR3 sequence is 16 residues long. Trimming at V came to 6 bases and at J to 2 bases, leaving 10 bases not matched to a gene. The CDR3 loop reads CASSPTGGPLTDTQYF. The CDR3 DNA reads as TGTGCCAGCTCCCCTACGGGGGGGCCCCTCACAGATACGCAGTATTTT. Based on the CDR3 plus reference TRBV18 and TRBJ2-3, the full variable domain is NAGVMQNPRHLVRRRGQEARLRCSPMKGHSHVYWYRQLPEEGLKFMVYLQKENIIDESGMPKERFSAEFPKEGPSILRIQQVVRGDSAAYFCASSPTGGPLTDTQYFGPGTRLTVL.

This rearrangement joins TRBV6-6 to TRBJ2-5; D gene uncertain. Germline V gene sequence: CDR1 MNHNY, CDR2 SVGAGI (reference sequence). This CDR3 is 10 amino acids long. V was shortened by 8 bases and J by 7 bases, with 8 bases between the two germline ends. The CDR3 nucleotides are TGTGCCAGCGGTGTAGGGACCCAGTACTTC. Translation: CASGVGTQYF.

This chain joins TRBV20-1 and TRBJ1-2; D is unresolved. The CDR3 spans 12 residues. The V end was cut by 2 bases, the J end by 8 bases, with 12 bases between. The germline V gene has CDR1 DFQATT and CDR2 SNEGSKA (reference sequence). CDR3 residues: CSARYTVWGYTF. The DNA of the CDR3 is TGCAGTGCTAGATACACCGTTTGGGGCTACACCTTC.

The V and J genes are TRBV7-3 and TRBJ2-1; D is perhaps TRBD2 (5 bases). V gave up 1 base and J gave up 0 bases, with 10 bases separating them. This CDR3 is 16 amino acids long. Looked up from germline, CDR1 is SGHTA and CDR2 is FQGTGA. The CDR3 DNA reads as TGTGCCAGCAGCTTAAATAGTCTAGCCTCCTACAATGAGCAGTTCTTC. Translating gives CASSLNSLASYNEQFF.

The CDR3 spells CASSPPGRGGRDTQYF. CDR3 sequence (DNA): TGTGCCAGCAGCCCCCCCGGGCGGGGGGGCAGAGATACGCAGTATTTT. V gene TRBV25-1 combines with J gene TRBJ2-3, with 9 bases fitting TRBD2. The V gene end was trimmed by 6 bases and the J gene end by 5 bases; junction bases not matched to a gene: 12. CDR1 is MGHDK, CDR2 SYGVNS, per germline. The CDR3 sequence is 16 residues long.

The chain combines TRBV7-9 with TRBJ1-6; the D is unclear. V was shortened by 2 bases and J by 10 bases, with 9 bases between the two germline ends. Germline CDR1 reads SEHNR; CDR2 reads FQNEAQ (reference sequence). The CDR3 contains 13 residues. Here the CDR3 reads CASSLNGGSPLHF. The CDR3 DNA sequence: TGTGCCAGCAGCTTAAATGGAGGGTCACCCCTCCACTTT.

The chain joins TRBV19 to TRBJ2-1, with a weak D call TRBD2 (5 bases). The V end was cut by 7 bases, the J end by 7 bases, with 17 bases between. Per the germline V gene, CDR1 is LNHDA and CDR2 is SQIVND (reference sequence). The CDR3 is made up of 14 amino acids. The CDR3 reads CASKRSQVGNEQFF. The CDR3 DNA follows: TGTGCCAGTAAGCGGAGCCAGGTAGGAAATGAGCAGTTCTTC.

This rearrangement joins TRBV20-1 to TRBJ2-7; D unclear. With 6 bases removed from V and 4 bases from J, the gap between germline ends came to 13 bases. Germline CDR1 is DFQATT and CDR2 is SNEGSKA (reference sequence). The CDR3 spans 12 residues. The CDR3 sequence is CSAQPSVYEQYF. CDR3 DNA: TGCAGTGCCCAGCCATCCGTGTACGAGCAGTACTTC.

This clonotype was counted many times. The V and J genes are TRBV29-1 and TRBJ1-1, with D possibly matching TRBD1 (6 bases). The CDR3 has 14 amino acids. Trimming pared 6 bases from V and 1 base from J, leaving 15 bases between. Germline CDR1 is SQVTM and CDR2 is ANQGSEA. The CDR3 nucleotides are TGCAGCGTGAGGAGGGGGAGGACGAACACTGAAGCTTTCTTT. Translating it yields CSVRRGRTNTEAFF.

This clonotype occurred many times. The genes are TRBV5-1 and TRBJ2-3; D is unresolved. The germline V and J ends were trimmed by 4 bases and 1 base, with 7 bases remaining between them. Germline V CDR1 and CDR2: SGHRS, YFSETQ. The CDR3 spans 13 residues. The CDR3 nucleotides read TGCGCCAGCAGCGCTGCCGGCACAGATACGCAGTATTTT. This translates into CASSAAGTDTQYF.

This clonotype showed up just a few times. This chain links TRBV18 with TRBJ1-1, with D hard to call. V lost 3 bases to trimming and J lost 3 bases, with 17 bases between them. The CDR3 runs to 16 residues. CDR1 KGHSH and CDR2 LQKENI come from the germline V gene. The CDR3 DNA is TGTGCCAGCTCACCCTCGACGTCAAGGATGTACACTGAAGCTTTCTTT. Protein product: CASSPSTSRMYTEAFF.

This clonotype was detected many times. The chain recombines TRBV7-9 with TRBJ1-5; D gene ambiguous. CDR3 size: 12 residues. CDR1 is SEHNR, CDR2 FQNEAQ, per germline (reference sequence). Trimming stripped 1 base from V and 11 bases from J, with 9 bases between. CDR3 sequence: CASSLVYGAQHF. For the CDR3, the DNA is TGTGCCAGCAGCTTAGTTTACGGGGCCCAGCATTTT.

Ten or more counts support this clonotype. The chain carries TRBV20-1 and TRBJ1-5; D may be TRBD1 (5 bases). Germline CDR1 and CDR2: DFQATT and SNEGSKA (reference sequence). This CDR3 comprises 13 residues. In nucleotides, the CDR3 is TGCAGCGCCAGCCGGGACAGCAATCAGCCCCAGCATTTT. Translation gives CSASRDSNQPQHF.

At least ten counts were recorded for this clonotype. V is TRBV20-1 and J is TRBJ2-4; a possible D gene is TRBD1 (5 bases). V was clipped by 5 bases and J by 1 base, with 12 bases between them. The CDR3 is 14 amino acids. From germline, CDR1 is DFQATT and CDR2 SNEGSKA (reference sequence). The CDR3 DNA reads TGCAGTGCTCCGACAGCAGGGGCCAAAAACATTCAGTACTTC. Translating it yields CSAPTAGAKNIQYF.

This clonotype was seen ten or more times. The V and J genes are TRBV5-1 and TRBJ1-6, with D possibly matching TRBD1 (6 bases). V lost 5 bases and J lost 7, with 10 bases in between. Looked up from germline, CDR1 is SGHRS and CDR2 is YFSETQ. The CDR3 runs 13 residues. CDR3 nucleotides: TGCGCCAGCAGGACAGGTGAAAATTCACCCCTCCACTTT. It encodes CASRTGENSPLHF.

This clonotype was counted ten times or more. The chain links TRBV28 to TRBJ2-3; D is uncertain. Germline loops: CDR1 MDHEN, CDR2 SYDVKM. This CDR3 region has 15 residues. Trimming shortened V by 6 bases and J by 0 bases, and 13 bases separated the two germline ends. CDR3 protein: CASSLSRASTDTQYF. As DNA, the CDR3 is TGTGCCAGCAGCCTTAGCCGAGCTAGCACAGATACGCAGTATTTT.

The chain combines TRBV7-9 with TRBJ2-1, with 7 bases identical to TRBD2. J was trimmed by 0 bases and V by 5 bases; bases with no gene match: 4. The CDR3 is made up of 15 amino acids. Germline lookup yields CDR1 SEHNR and CDR2 FQNEAQ (reference sequence). CDR3 nucleotide sequence: TGTGCCAGCAGCCCTAGCGGTTACTCCTACAATGAGCAGTTCTTC. It is translated as CASSPSGYSYNEQFF.

This clonotype was seen at least ten times. This sequence joins TRBV20-1 and TRBJ2-7; possible D gene TRBD2, 5 bases. CDR3 length: 15 amino acids. Germline CDR1 and CDR2: DFQATT and SNEGSKA (reference sequence). Trimming left V 2 bases short and J 2 bases short, with 16 bases between. The CDR3 spells CSARKVEGPPYEQYF. The DNA for the CDR3 is TGCAGTGCTAGAAAAGTAGAGGGCCCTCCCTACGAGCAGTACTTC.

This clonotype was found a few times. J is TRBJ2-7 and V is TRBV5-1; perhaps D is TRBD1 or TRBD2 (6 bases each). Germline lookup yields CDR1 SGHRS and CDR2 YFSETQ. V was trimmed by 4 bases and J by 4 bases, leaving 21 bases between them. This CDR3 is built from 16 residues. The CDR3 protein is CASSPTRGLDVYEQYF. The CDR3 region has the DNA TGCGCCAGCAGCCCGACTCGGGGGCTTGATGTTTACGAGCAGTACTTC.

CDR3 coding DNA: TGTGCCAGCAGCTTAGAAGGGACTGGATACAATGAGCAGTTCTTC. This sequence encodes CASSLEGTGYNEQFF. The rearrangement uses TRBV11-2 and TRBJ2-1; tentatively, D is TRBD2 (6 bases). The CDR3 has 15 residues. The germline V gene encodes CDR1 SGHAT and CDR2 FQNNGV. V was trimmed by 0 bases and J by 4 bases, leaving 10 bases between them.

A few counts support this clonotype. The rearrangement joins TRBV5-1 to TRBJ2-7; D not certain. The ends were cut back, 0 bases at V and 5 bases at J, with 15 bases in the middle. Per the germline V gene, CDR1 is SGHRS and CDR2 is YFSETQ. The CDR3 is 15 amino acids. CDR3 amino acids: CASSLGMGNFHEQYF. As DNA, the CDR3 is TGCGCCAGCAGCTTGGGAATGGGTAACTTCCACGAGCAGTACTTC.